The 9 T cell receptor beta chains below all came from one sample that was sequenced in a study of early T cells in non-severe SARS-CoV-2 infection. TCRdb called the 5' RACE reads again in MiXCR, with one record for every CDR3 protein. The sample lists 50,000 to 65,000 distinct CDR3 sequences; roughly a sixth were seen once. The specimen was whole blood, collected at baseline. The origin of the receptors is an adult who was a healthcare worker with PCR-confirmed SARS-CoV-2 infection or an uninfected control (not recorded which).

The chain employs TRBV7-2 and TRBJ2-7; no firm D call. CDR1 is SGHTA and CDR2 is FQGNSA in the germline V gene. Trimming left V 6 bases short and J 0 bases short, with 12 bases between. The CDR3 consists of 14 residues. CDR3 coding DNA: TGTGCCAGCAGGACGTTTAAGGGCTCCTACGAGCAGTACTTC. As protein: CASRTFKGSYEQYF. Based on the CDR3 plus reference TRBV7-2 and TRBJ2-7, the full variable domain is GAGVSQSPSNKVTEKGKDVELRCDPISGHTALYWYRQSLGQGLEFLIYFQGNSAPDKSGLPSDRFSAERTGGSVSTLTIQRTQQEDSAVYLCASRTFKGSYEQYFGPGTRLTVT.

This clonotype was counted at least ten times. CDR3 residues: CASSHSRVRGIQYF. In DNA form, the CDR3 reads TGTGCCAGCAGCCATAGCAGGGTGAGGGGCATTCAGTACTTC. The chain combines TRBV12-3 or TRBV12-4 with TRBJ2-4; tentatively, D is TRBD1 or TRBD2 (5 bases each). Trimming shortened V by 6 bases and J by 9 bases, and 18 bases separated the two germline ends. The CDR3 is 14 residues long.

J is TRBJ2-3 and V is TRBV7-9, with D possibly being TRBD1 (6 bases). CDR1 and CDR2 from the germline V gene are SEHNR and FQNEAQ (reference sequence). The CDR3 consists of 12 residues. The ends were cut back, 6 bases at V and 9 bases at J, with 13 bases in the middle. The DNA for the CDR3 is TGTGCCAGCAGTCTAGGGCAGGGGACGCAGTATTTT. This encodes CASSLGQGTQYF.

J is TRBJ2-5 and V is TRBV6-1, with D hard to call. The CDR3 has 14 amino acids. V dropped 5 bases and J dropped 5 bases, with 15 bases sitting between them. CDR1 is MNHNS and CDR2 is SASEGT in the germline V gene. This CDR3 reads CASSFGPSWETQYF. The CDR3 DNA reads TGTGCCAGCAGTTTCGGCCCTTCATGGGAGACCCAGTACTTC.

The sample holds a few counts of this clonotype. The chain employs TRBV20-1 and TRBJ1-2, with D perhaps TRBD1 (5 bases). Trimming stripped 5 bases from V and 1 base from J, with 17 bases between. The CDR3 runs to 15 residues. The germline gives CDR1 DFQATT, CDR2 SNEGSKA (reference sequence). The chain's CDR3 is CSAAGSGGINYGYTF. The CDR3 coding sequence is TGCAGTGCTGCCGGATCCGGGGGGATTAACTATGGCTACACCTTC.

The CDR3 is CASSSRTGSENEQFF. The CDR3 nucleotides read TGTGCCAGCAGCTCTCGGACAGGGTCGGAGAATGAGCAGTTCTTC. This chain connects TRBV11-2 to TRBJ2-1; 8 bases are a match to TRBD1. Trimming at V came to 4 bases and at J to 7 bases, leaving 9 bases not matched to a gene. This CDR3 has 15 residues. Germline CDR1 reads SGHAT; CDR2 reads FQNNGV.

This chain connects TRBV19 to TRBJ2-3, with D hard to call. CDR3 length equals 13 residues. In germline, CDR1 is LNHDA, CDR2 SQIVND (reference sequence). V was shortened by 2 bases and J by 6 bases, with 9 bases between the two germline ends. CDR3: CASSIRPGDTQYF. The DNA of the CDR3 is TGTGCCAGTAGTATACGACCTGGTGATACGCAGTATTTT. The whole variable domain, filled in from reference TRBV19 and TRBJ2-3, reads DGGITQSPKYLFRKEGQNVTLSCEQNLNHDAMYWYRQDPGQGLRLIYYSQIVNDFQKGDIAEGYSVSREKKESFPLTVTSAQKNPTAFYLCASSIRPGDTQYFGPGTRLTVL.

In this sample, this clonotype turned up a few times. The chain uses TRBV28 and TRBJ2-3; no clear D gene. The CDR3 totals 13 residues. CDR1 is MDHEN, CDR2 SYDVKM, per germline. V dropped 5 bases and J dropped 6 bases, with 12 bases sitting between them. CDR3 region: CASSPPASDTQYF. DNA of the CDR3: TGTGCCAGCAGTCCACCAGCCAGTGATACGCAGTATTTT.

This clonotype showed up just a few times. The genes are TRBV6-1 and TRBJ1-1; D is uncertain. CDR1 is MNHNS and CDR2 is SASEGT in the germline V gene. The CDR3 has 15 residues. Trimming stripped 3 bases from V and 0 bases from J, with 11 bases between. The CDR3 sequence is CASSEVRALNTEAFF. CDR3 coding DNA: TGTGCCAGCAGTGAGGTACGGGCACTGAACACTGAAGCTTTCTTT.